This T cell receptor beta chain was recorded in a study of PD-1 blockade in classical Hodgkin lymphoma. This clone has just a few counts. Its antigen is not known. Each patient relapsed following autologous stem cell transplantation, and prior brentuximab vedotin exposure differed. Regarding the study as a whole: Diminished baseline TCR diversity has been reported in newly diagnosed patients relative to healthy donors. Some patients began nivolumab under 1 year after ASCT. These patients were excluded from later analyses. The baseline diversity of complete responders showed similarity to that of newly diagnosed patients. CD4+ TCR diversity, unlike CD8+, rose significantly by C4D1.

Germline values: CDR1 MRHNA, CDR2 SNTAGT. V was trimmed by 7 bases and J by 1 base, leaving 13 bases between them. This CDR3 has 15 residues. Measured with immunoSEQ multiplex PCR; TCRdb has only the in-frame clones, and not every one. The sample consists of 25,000 to 35,000 clones, about three quarters of them appearing once. The genes are TRBV6-4 and TRBJ2-2; the D is unclear. The sample was peripheral blood mononuclear cells (PBMCs), taken before the second cycle of nivolumab. This TCR was recovered from a human donor with classical Hodgkin lymphoma. This chain's CDR3 is CASKRLSGNTGELFF. The CDR3 region has the DNA TGTGCCAGCAAACGCCTTTCGGGGAACACCGGGGAGCTGTTTTTT.